This TCR beta chain was found in a study of diagnostic markers for celiac disease. CDR1 and CDR2 (germline): SGHTA, FQGNSA. The length of the CDR3 is 13 residues. TCRdb re-called the reads and shows each CDR3 protein once, DNA omitted. The sample's table shows several thousand distinct CDR3 sequences. The origin of this receptor is a human donor. This table probably holds off-target reads from a library built for another chain. The sequencing input was either unsorted cells or a sorted T cell fraction (not recorded which). The chain joins TRBV7-2 to TRBJ1-1; TCRdb's D call, TRBD1, is unchecked because there is no DNA. CDR3 amino acids: CASSPVGGTEAFF.